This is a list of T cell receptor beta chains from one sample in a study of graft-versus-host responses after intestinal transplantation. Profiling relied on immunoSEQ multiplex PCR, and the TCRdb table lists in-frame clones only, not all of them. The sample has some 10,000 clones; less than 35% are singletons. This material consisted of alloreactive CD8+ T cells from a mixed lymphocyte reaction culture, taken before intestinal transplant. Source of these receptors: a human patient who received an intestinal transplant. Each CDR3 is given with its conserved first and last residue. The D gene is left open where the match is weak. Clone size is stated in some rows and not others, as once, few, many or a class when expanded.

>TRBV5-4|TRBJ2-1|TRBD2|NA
TGTGCCAGCAGCTTGAACGGGGGGGCGATGAATGAGCAGTTCTTC
CASSLNGGAMNEQFF
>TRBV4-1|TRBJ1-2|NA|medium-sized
TGCGCCAGCAGCCACCCGACAGGATACGGCTACACCTTC
CASSHPTGYGYTF
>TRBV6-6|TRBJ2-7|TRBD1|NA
TGTGCCAGCAGTTGGGACAGCTCCTACGAGCAGTACTTC
CASSWDSSYEQYF
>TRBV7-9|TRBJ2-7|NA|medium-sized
TGTGCCAGCAGCCCACCCTCTGGAGGGTACAACTACGAGCAGTACTTC
CASSPPSGGYNYEQYF
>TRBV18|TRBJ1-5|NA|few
TGTGCCAGCCCCCCCGGACAGTTATCCAGCCAGCCCCAGCATTTT
CASPPGQLSSQPQHF
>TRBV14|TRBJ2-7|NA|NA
TGTGCCAGCAGCCAAGGTCGCAGATCCTCCTACGAGCAGTACTTC
CASSQGRRSSYEQYF
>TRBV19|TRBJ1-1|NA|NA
TGTGCCAGTAGTTGGAACCCGGGCACTGAAGCTTTCTTT
CASSWNPGTEAFF
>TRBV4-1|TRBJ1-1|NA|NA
TGTGCCAGCAGCCGTTTACAGGGTATTGACACTGAAGCTTTCTTT
CASSRLQGIDTEAFF
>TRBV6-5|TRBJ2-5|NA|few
TGTGCCAGCCTTGAAGAGGGCCTACAAGAGACCCAGTACTTC
CASLEEGLQETQYF
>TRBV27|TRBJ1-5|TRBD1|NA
TGTGCCAGCAGGCCGGGACAGCATCAGCCCCAGCATTTT
CASRPGQHQPQHF
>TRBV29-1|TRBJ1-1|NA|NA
TGCAGCGTTGAGGCGGCGAACACTGAAGCTTTCTTT
CSVEAANTEAFF
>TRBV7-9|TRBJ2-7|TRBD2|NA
TGTGCCAGCAGCTCTACTAGGTGGGGTGGGGGGGAGGGCTACGAGCAGTACTTC
CASSSTRWGGGEGYEQYF
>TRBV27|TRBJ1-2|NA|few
TGTGCCAGCAGGAGGACAGAATATGGCTACACCTTC
CASRRTEYGYTF
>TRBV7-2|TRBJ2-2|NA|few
TGTGCCAGCAGCCAGCCGGGACACTACACCGGGGAGCTGTTTTTT
CASSQPGHYTGELFF
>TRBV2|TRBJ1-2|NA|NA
TGTGCCAGGAGAGGGGGAGCTAACTATGGCTACACCTTC
CARRGGANYGYTF
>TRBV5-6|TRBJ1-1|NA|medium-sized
TGTGCCAGCAGCTCCCAGGGGACGAACACTGAAGCTTTCTTT
CASSSQGTNTEAFF
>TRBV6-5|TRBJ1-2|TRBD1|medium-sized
TGTGCCAGCAGTTACGGACAGGAGTATGGCTACACCTTC
CASSYGQEYGYTF